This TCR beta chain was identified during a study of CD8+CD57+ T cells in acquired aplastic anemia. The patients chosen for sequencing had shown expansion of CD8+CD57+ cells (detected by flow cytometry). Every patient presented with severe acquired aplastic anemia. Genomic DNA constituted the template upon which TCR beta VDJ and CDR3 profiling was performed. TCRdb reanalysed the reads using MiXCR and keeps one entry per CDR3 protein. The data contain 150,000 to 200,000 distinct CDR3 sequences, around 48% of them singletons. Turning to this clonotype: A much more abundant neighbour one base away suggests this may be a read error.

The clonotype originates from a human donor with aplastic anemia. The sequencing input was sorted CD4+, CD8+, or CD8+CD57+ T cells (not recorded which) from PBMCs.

CDR3 DNA sequence: TGTGCCAGCAGCTCACCGAGTGGGACCACTGAAGCTCTCTTT. Translation: CASSSPSGTTEALF. V is TRBV7-9 and J is TRBJ1-1; D perhaps matches TRBD1 (5 bases). Per the germline V gene, CDR1 is SEHNR and CDR2 is FQNEAQ (reference sequence). The CDR3 contains 14 residues. The variable domain in full, with the rest retrieved from reference TRBV7-9 and TRBJ1-1, is DTGVSQNPRHKITKRGQNVTFRCDPISEHNRLYWYRQTLGQGPEFLTYFQNEAQLEKSRLLSDRFSAERPKGSFSTLEIQRTEQGDSAMYLCASSSPSGTTEALFGQGTRLTVV.